This T cell receptor beta chain stems from a study of tumor-infiltrating lymphocytes in primary liver carcinoma. The researchers obtained blood RNA from unsorted whole blood and also extracted germline DNA. Worth noting for this clonotype: At one of its ends the junction is not consistent with the germline gene, which may arise from a read error.

The CDR3 totals 15 residues. Making TCR beta cDNA involved approximately 510 ng total RNA and a constant-region primer. Employing slightly modified ARM-PCR, three nested multiplex PCR rounds were run, and these gave rise to the TCR beta libraries. Rounds one and two of PCR, each of approximately 11 cycles, were primed with TRBV1-TRBV30 forward primers and a C-beta reverse primer. TCRdb re-analysed the multiplex PCR reads in MiXCR, keeping a single row per CDR3 protein. The data hold approximately 330,000 distinct CDR3 sequences, with about two thirds observed a single time. The chain links TRBV12-3 or TRBV12-4 to TRBJ2-7; D unclear. The material sequenced was peripheral blood. The receptor's source is a man aged 35 to 55 with primary liver carcinoma and hepatitis B virus infection. The CDR3 sequence: CPSSSQTRGAYEQYF. The CDR3 region has the DNA TGTCCCAGCAGTTCCCAGACGAGAGGAGCCTACGAGCAGTACTTC.